Presented here are 25 T cell receptor beta chains from one specimen sequenced in a study of EBV T-cell therapy then PD-1 blockade in nasopharyngeal carcinoma. Generated by immunoSEQ multiplex PCR, the TCRdb table keeps only in-frame clones and is missing some. The sample records 17,000 or so clones, approximately 80% being singletons. Treatment indicated: AdE1-LMPpoly-expanded autologous EBV-specific T-cell therapy followed by anti-PD-1 nivolumab. Antigens for these TCRs are unknown. Specimen: CD8+ T cells from blood, collected at day 0 from a patient whose treatment included autologous EBV-specific T cells and nivolumab. The receptors here all came from a man aged 35-49 years with nasopharyngeal carcinoma.

The chain carries TRBV6-2 or TRBV6-3 and TRBJ2-7; D tentatively fits TRBD1 or TRBD2 (5 bases each). Germline loops: CDR1 MNHEY, CDR2 SVGEGT. This CDR3 has 14 residues. Trimming shortened V by 2 bases and J by 5 bases, and 13 bases separated the two germline ends. DNA of the CDR3: TGTGCCAGCAGTTACGAGGGGCCGTCGAACGAGCAGTACTTC. As protein: CASSYEGPSNEQYF.

The J gene is TRBJ2-5, the V gene TRBV14, with D possibly being TRBD1 or TRBD2 (5 bases each). The V gene's germline CDR1 is SGHDN and CDR2 FVKESK. The CDR3 is 13 residues long. V was pared by 0 bases and J by 5 bases, with 7 bases between. CDR3 nucleotide sequence: TGTGCCAGCAGCCAAGAGTGGGGGGAGACCCAGTACTTC. This sequence encodes CASSQEWGETQYF.

The chain carries TRBV7-9 and TRBJ1-1, with D unclear. CDR3 length: 15 residues. CDR1 SEHNR and CDR2 FQNEAQ come from the germline V gene (reference sequence). V lost 5 bases and J 0 bases, leaving 13 bases between the germline ends. The CDR3 loop reads CASSPPETLNTEAFF. The DNA of the CDR3 is TGTGCCAGCAGCCCCCCGGAGACATTGAACACTGAAGCTTTCTTT.

This rearrangement joins TRBV21-1 to TRBJ2-3; TRBD1, the D gene given by the table, was not confirmed from the DNA. TRBV21-1 is an annotated pseudogene. The length of the CDR3 is 19 residues. Here the CDR3 reads CASSTPGRVGTGVGDTQYF. The DNA of the CDR3 is TGTGCCAGCAGCACCCCGGGAAGAGTAGGGACAGGGGTGGGAGATACGCAGTATTTT.

The rearrangement uses TRBV4-3 and TRBJ2-1, with D hard to call. The germline V and J ends were trimmed by 0 bases and 8 bases, with 17 bases remaining between them. This CDR3 region has 16 residues. The germline CDR1 and CDR2 sequences are LGHNA and YSLEER. DNA of the CDR3: TGCGCCAGCAGCCAAGATCCCGACTCCGGAGCATATGAGCAGTTCTTC. Protein sequence: CASSQDPDSGAYEQFF.

The V call is TRBV7-3, the J call TRBJ2-1; the D is unclear. V shed 5 bases and J shed 9 bases, with 8 bases lying between them. The CDR3 has 11 residues. Germline CDR1 and CDR2: SGHTA and FQGTGA. CDR3 coding DNA: TGTGCCAGCAGCGTGATGGGTGAGCAGTTCTTC. It is translated as CASSVMGEQFF.

The chain carries TRBV6-2 or TRBV6-3 and TRBJ2-3; 10 nucleotides agree with TRBD1. Germline V gene sequence: CDR1 MNHEY, CDR2 SVGEGT. The J segment lost 2 bases and the V segment lost 5 bases, leaving 4 bases of the junction unmatched. The CDR3 extends over 15 amino acids. The CDR3 reads CASSAGTGDTDTQYF. CDR3 in DNA: TGTGCCAGCAGTGCCGGGACAGGGGACACAGATACGCAGTATTTT.

This clone was observed a few times. This chain connects TRBV6-2 or TRBV6-3 to TRBJ1-5; perhaps TRBD1 as D (5 bases). Trimming took off 4 bases at V and 11 bases at J, with 18 bases between the two ends. Germline CDR1 and CDR2: MNHEY and SVGEGT. The CDR3 is made up of 14 amino acids. This CDR3 reads CASSSHRFLMAQHF. The CDR3 nucleotides are TGTGCCAGCAGTTCCCACAGGTTTCTCATGGCCCAGCATTTT.

The V gene is TRBV7-9, the J gene TRBJ1-1; 7 bases fit TRBD1. With 7 bases clipped from V and 5 bases from J, the junction kept 7 bases outside the gene matches. This CDR3 is built from 13 residues. CDR1 SEHNR and CDR2 FQNEAQ come from the germline V gene (reference sequence). As DNA, the CDR3 is TGTGCCAGCATCGGGACAGTGAGGACTGAAGCTTTCTTT. Translated, it gives CASIGTVRTEAFF.

This clone was observed once. J is TRBJ1-6 and V is TRBV27; no firm D call. The CDR3 spans 16 residues. Trimming took 2 bases from V and 0 from J, leaving 8 bases between them. Germline CDR1 and CDR2: MNHEY and SMNVEV (reference sequence). CDR3 sequence: CASSLPLSSYNSPLHF. DNA for the CDR3: TGTGCCAGCAGTTTACCCCTCAGCTCCTATAATTCACCCCTCCACTTT.

J is TRBJ1-2 and V is TRBV25-1; tentatively, D is TRBD1 (5 bases). Trimming removed 7 bases from V and 5 bases from J, with 11 bases in between. Germline V gene data show CDR1 as MGHDK and CDR2 as SYGVNS. CDR3 size: 12 residues. CDR3 in amino acids: CASKQGLYGYTF. DNA of the CDR3: TGTGCCAGCAAGCAGGGCCTTTATGGCTACACCTTC.

J is TRBJ2-7 and V is TRBV7-2, with TRBD1 as a possible D gene (5 bases). This CDR3 has 15 residues. Germline V CDR1 and CDR2: SGHTA, FQGNSA. V shed 1 base and J shed 3 bases, with 13 bases lying between them. The CDR3 nucleotides are TGTGCCAGCAGCTTAGATCTGGGGCCCCTCTACGAGCAGTACTTC. The encoded protein is CASSLDLGPLYEQYF.

V usage is TRBV25-1 and J usage is TRBJ1-1; D is ambiguous. The CDR3 runs 13 residues. Trimming left V 1 base short and J 6 bases short, with 9 bases between. CDR1 and CDR2 from the germline V gene are MGHDK and SYGVNS. CDR3 DNA: TGTGCCAGCAGTGAATTGGGAGGGTCTGAAGCTTTCTTT. It specifies CASSELGGSEAFF. Full variable domain (remainder filled in from reference TRBV25-1 and TRBJ1-1): EADIYQTPRYLVIGTGKKITLECSQTMGHDKMYWYQQDPGMELHLIHYSYGVNSTEKGDLSSESTVSRIRTEHFPLTLESARPSHTSQYLCASSELGGSEAFFGQGTRLTVV.

By share of the sample, this clone is medium-sized. The chain employs TRBV6-5 and TRBJ1-1, with a weak D call TRBD1 (5 bases). Trimming left V 0 bases short and J 4 bases short, with 9 bases between. The CDR3 runs 14 residues. CDR1 is MNHEY and CDR2 is SVGAGI in the germline V gene. The CDR3, as DNA: TGTGCCAGCAGTTACTCGGGGGTGGCCACTGAAGCTTTCTTT. As protein: CASSYSGVATEAFF.

The chain couples TRBV27 to TRBJ1-5; possible D gene TRBD1, 6 bases. CDR3 size: 12 residues. Trimming took off 6 bases at V and 6 bases at J, with 9 bases between the two ends. Germline values: CDR1 MNHEY, CDR2 SMNVEV (reference sequence). CDR3 in DNA: TGTGCCAGCAGACAGGGTGGTCAGCCCCAGCATTTT. As protein: CASRQGGQPQHF.

The gene calls are TRBV7-9 and TRBJ2-1; 9 bases line up with TRBD2. CDR1 and CDR2 (germline): SEHNR, FQNEAQ (reference sequence). CDR3 length: 15 residues. Germline trimming cut 2 bases from V and 7 bases from J; bases unmatched to any gene: 6. In DNA form, the CDR3 reads TGTGCCAGCAGCTTACAGGCGGGGGGGCCTAATGAGCAGTTCTTC. It is translated as CASSLQAGGPNEQFF.

The rearrangement uses TRBV4-3 and TRBJ2-7; tentative D call: TRBD1 (6 bases). This CDR3 is built from 16 residues. Germline V CDR1 and CDR2: LGHNA, YSLEER. Trimming removed 0 bases from V and 2 bases from J, with 14 bases in between. For the CDR3, the DNA is TGCGCCAGCAGCCAAGATGTCGTACAGGGTACCTACGAGCAGTACTTC. This codes for CASSQDVVQGTYEQYF.

V is TRBV7-9 and J is TRBJ1-2; the D gene is possibly TRBD1 (5 bases). V was cut by 5 bases and J by 1 base, with 11 bases left in between. The CDR3 sequence is 14 residues long. Germline assignment: CDR1 SEHNR and CDR2 FQNEAQ (reference sequence). CDR3 coding DNA: TGTGCCAGCAGCAGGGACTCCAGTAACTATGGCTACACCTTC. Its protein is CASSRDSSNYGYTF.

This chain connects TRBV19 to TRBJ2-7; the match to TRBD1 covers 8 bases. Germline V gene sequence: CDR1 LNHDA, CDR2 SQIVND (reference sequence). This CDR3 is built from 14 residues. The V segment lost 3 bases and the J segment 6 bases; nucleotides outside the gene matches: 7. The DNA for the CDR3 is TGTGCCAGTAGTATTTGGCAGGGGGCGTCCGAGCAGTACTTC. Protein product: CASSIWQGASEQYF. Full variable domain (missing parts from reference TRBV19 and TRBJ2-7): DGGITQSPKYLFRKEGQNVTLSCEQNLNHDAMYWYRQDPGQGLRLIYYSQIVNDFQKGDIAEGYSVSREKKESFPLTVTSAQKNPTAFYLCASSIWQGASEQYFGPGTRLTVT.

V is TRBV4-1 and J is TRBJ1-4, with 10 bases lining up with TRBD1. Germline V gene lookup returns CDR1 MGHRA and CDR2 YSYEKL. CDR3 size: 17 residues. The V and J ends lost 4 bases and 3 bases, in that order; junction bases with no gene match: 8. CDR3 in DNA: TGCGCCAGCAGCCCCCGGACAGGGGGTCTGCCTAATGAAAAACTGTTTTTT. This encodes CASSPRTGGLPNEKLFF.

This clone occurred a few times. The chain recombines TRBV7-9 with TRBJ2-7; D is ambiguous. V gave up 5 bases and J gave up 6 bases, with 17 bases separating them. From germline, CDR1 is SEHNR and CDR2 FQNEAQ (reference sequence). This CDR3 comprises 14 residues. The CDR3, as DNA: TGTGCCAGCAGCCCGTCCCCCCTTCGGAGCGAGCAGTACTTC. Its protein product is CASSPSPLRSEQYF.

V and J are TRBV7-8 and TRBJ2-5; TRBD2 might be the D (7 bases). Trimming removed 2 bases from V and 5 bases from J, with 12 bases in between. The CDR3 length is 14 residues. The germline CDR1 and CDR2 sequences are SGHVS and FQNEAQ. CDR3 protein: CASSLRGGGETQYF. In nucleotides, the CDR3 is TGTGCCAGCAGCTTAAGGGGGGGCGGGGAGACCCAGTACTTC.

The chain couples TRBV5-1 to TRBJ2-5; D possibly corresponds to TRBD2 (6 bases). Germline V gene sequence: CDR1 SGHRS, CDR2 YFSETQ. There are 15 residues in the CDR3. Between the trimmed V and J ends, which lost 4 bases and 2 bases, there was a span of 15 bases. For the CDR3, the DNA is TGCGCCAGCAGCGGGTGGGGCGGGGCACAAGAGACCCAGTACTTC. This encodes CASSGWGGAQETQYF.

The chain's CDR3 is CASSATGGYSNQPQHF. For the CDR3, the DNA is TGTGCCAGCAGCGCAACAGGGGGCTATAGCAATCAGCCCCAGCATTTT. The chain recombines TRBV7-9 with TRBJ1-5, with 9 bases lining up with TRBD1. The germline CDR1 and CDR2 sequences are SEHNR and FQNEAQ (reference sequence). The junction had 5 bases not matched to a gene; V was cut back by 5 bases and J by 0 bases. The CDR3 loop spans 16 amino acids.

This clone was counted only a few times. J is TRBJ1-6 and V is TRBV10-3; no firm D call. The germline V gene has CDR1 ENHRY and CDR2 SYGVKD. The V gene lost 6 bases and the J gene lost 2 bases, with 11 bases spanning the gap. The CDR3 is made up of 15 amino acids. The CDR3 sequence is CAISEEGTYNSPLHF. The CDR3, as DNA: TGTGCCATCAGCGAGGAAGGGACCTATAATTCACCCCTCCACTTT.